The 14 T cell receptor beta chains below all came from one sample that was sequenced in a study of monozygotic twins with inflammatory bowel disease. TCRdb re-called the 5' RACE reads and shows each CDR3 protein once, DNA omitted. The specimen's table records some 150,000 distinct CDR3 sequences. The sample comprised blood. The receptors come from a human donor with ulcerative colitis or Crohn's disease, or a healthy co-twin of an affected twin (not recorded which).

The rearrangement joins TRBV5-1 to TRBJ2-1; the D call from TCRdb, TRBD2, cannot be confirmed without DNA. The germline CDR1 and CDR2 sequences are SGHRS and YFSETQ. The CDR3 sequence is 14 residues long. Here the CDR3 reads CASSLEWGGNEQFF.

The V gene is TRBV29-1, the J gene TRBJ2-1; with no DNA, the TCRdb D assignment of TRBD1 cannot be verified. The germline V gene encodes CDR1 SQVTM and CDR2 ANQGSEA. The CDR3 has 14 residues. CDR3 residues: CSVEGQGGDNEQFF.

V is TRBV15 and J is TRBJ2-7; TCRdb returns TRBD1, unconfirmable since there is no DNA. The CDR3 is 13 residues long. Germline values: CDR1 LNHNV, CDR2 YYDKDF (reference sequence). CDR3 residues: CATGLGREYEQYF.

The CDR3 reads CAIGARGGTGADTQYF. The chain couples TRBV10-3 to TRBJ2-3; TCRdb's assignment of TRBD1 cannot be checked, as there is no DNA. Germline V gives CDR1 ENHRY, CDR2 SYGVKD. The CDR3 totals 16 residues.

This chain connects TRBV18 to TRBJ2-2; the TRBD1 assignment by TCRdb is unverifiable without DNA. There are 15 residues in the CDR3. In germline, CDR1 is KGHSH, CDR2 LQKENI. CDR3 region: CASSPNRPDTGELFF.

V usage is TRBV21-1 and J usage is TRBJ1-5. TRBV21-1 is marked as a pseudogene. The CDR3 runs 16 residues. CDR3 sequence: CASSKRGRACNQPQHF.

The CDR3 here is CASTPGGSLSSDTQYF. The chain links TRBV5-6 to TRBJ2-3; TCRdb returns TRBD1, unconfirmable since there is no DNA. Germline CDR1 is SGHDT and CDR2 is YYEEEE. There are 16 residues in the CDR3.

Here the CDR3 reads CASSFGVRGEQFF. The chain recombines TRBV12-3 or TRBV12-4 with TRBJ2-1. The CDR3 contains 13 residues.

The chain links TRBV12-3 or TRBV12-4 to TRBJ2-1; TCRdb designates TRBD2, a call that cannot be tested without DNA. This CDR3 region has 16 residues. The CDR3 reads CASSFLANPPYNEQFF.

The chain carries TRBV5-1 and TRBJ2-7; checking the TCRdb D call of TRBD1 is not possible without DNA. The CDR3 contains 14 residues. CDR1 and CDR2 (germline): SGHRS, YFSETQ. CDR3 sequence reads: CASSLGTGGYEQYF.

This chain connects TRBV24-1 to TRBJ2-1; TCRdb's D call of TRBD2 is untestable without DNA. The CDR3 runs to 14 residues. Germline V CDR1 and CDR2: KGHDR, SFDVKD. The CDR3 loop is CATGEEISYNEQFF.

This sequence joins TRBV10-3 and TRBJ1-6; TCRdb's assignment of TRBD1 cannot be checked, as there is no DNA. CDR1 and CDR2 (germline): ENHRY, SYGVKD. CDR3 size: 16 residues. CDR3 loop: CAISGGDDDYNSPLHF.

This sequence joins TRBV15 and TRBJ2-1; the D gene TCRdb calls, TRBD2, cannot be checked with no DNA. This CDR3 comprises 17 residues. CDR1 LNHNV and CDR2 YYDKDF come from the germline V gene (reference sequence). The CDR3 sequence: CATSRDLAGSSYNEQFF.

The J gene is TRBJ1-4, the V gene TRBV10-3. Germline CDR1 ENHRY, CDR2 SYGVKD. The CDR3 consists of 14 residues. The CDR3 reads CAISDSPTNEKLFF.